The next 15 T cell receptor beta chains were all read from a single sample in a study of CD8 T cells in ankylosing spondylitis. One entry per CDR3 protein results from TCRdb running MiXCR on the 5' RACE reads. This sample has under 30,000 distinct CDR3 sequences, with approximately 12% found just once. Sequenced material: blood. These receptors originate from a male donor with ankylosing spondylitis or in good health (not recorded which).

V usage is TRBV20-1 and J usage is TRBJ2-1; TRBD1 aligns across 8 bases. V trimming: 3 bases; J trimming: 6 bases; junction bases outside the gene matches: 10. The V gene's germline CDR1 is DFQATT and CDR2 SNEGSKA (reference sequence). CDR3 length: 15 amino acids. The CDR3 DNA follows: TGCAGTGCTAGTAGGTGGCAGGGGGCCAGCAATGAGCAGTTCTTC. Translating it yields CSASRWQGASNEQFF.

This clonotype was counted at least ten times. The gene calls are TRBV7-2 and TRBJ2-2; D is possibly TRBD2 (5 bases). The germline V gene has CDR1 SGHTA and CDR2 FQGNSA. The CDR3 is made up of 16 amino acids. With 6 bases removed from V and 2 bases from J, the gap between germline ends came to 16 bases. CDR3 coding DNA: TGTGCCAGCAGTCAACGGATAGCGTATAACACCGGGGAGCTGTTTTTT. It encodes CASSQRIAYNTGELFF.

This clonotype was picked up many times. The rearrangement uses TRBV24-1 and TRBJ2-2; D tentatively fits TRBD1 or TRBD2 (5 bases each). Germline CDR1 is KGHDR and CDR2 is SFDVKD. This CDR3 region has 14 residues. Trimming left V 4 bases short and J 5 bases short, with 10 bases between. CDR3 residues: CATSEPWGTGELFF. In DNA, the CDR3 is TGTGCCACCAGTGAACCCTGGGGGACCGGGGAGCTGTTTTTT.

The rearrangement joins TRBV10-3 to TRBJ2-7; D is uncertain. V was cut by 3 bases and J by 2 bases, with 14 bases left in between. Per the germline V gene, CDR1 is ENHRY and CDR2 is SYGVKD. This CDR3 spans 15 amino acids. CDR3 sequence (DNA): TGTGCCATCAGTGATCCTTCGGCTGACACCTACGAGCAGTACTTC. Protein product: CAISDPSADTYEQYF.

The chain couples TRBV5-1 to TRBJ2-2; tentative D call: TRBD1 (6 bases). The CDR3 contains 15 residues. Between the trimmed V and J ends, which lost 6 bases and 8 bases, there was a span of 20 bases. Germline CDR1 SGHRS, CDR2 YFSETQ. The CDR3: CASKTGSMGKGELFF. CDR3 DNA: TGCGCCAGCAAGACAGGAAGCATGGGGAAGGGGGAGCTGTTTTTT.

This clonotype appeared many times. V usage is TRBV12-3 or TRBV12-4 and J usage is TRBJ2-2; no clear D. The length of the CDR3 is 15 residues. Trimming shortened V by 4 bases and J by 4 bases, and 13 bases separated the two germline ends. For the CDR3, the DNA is TGTGCCAGCAGTTGGAAGCAGGCGTCCACCGGGGAGCTGTTTTTT. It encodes CASSWKQASTGELFF.

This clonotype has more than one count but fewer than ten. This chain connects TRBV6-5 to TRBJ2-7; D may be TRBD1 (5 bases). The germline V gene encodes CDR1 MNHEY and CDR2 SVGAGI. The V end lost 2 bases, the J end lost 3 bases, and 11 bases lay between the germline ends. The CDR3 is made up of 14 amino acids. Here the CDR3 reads CASSYGQGSYEQYF. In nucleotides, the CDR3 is TGTGCCAGCAGTTACGGGCAGGGCAGCTACGAGCAGTACTTC.

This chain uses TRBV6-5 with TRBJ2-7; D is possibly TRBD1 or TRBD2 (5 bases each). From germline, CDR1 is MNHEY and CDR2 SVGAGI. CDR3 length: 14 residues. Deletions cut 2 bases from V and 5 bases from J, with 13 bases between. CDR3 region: CASSYPGRENEQYF. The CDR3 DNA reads TGTGCCAGCAGTTACCCCGGCAGGGAGAACGAGCAGTACTTC.

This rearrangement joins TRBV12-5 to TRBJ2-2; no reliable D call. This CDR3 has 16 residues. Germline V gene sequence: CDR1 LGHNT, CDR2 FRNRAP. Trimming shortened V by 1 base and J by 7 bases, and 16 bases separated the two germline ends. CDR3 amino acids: CASGLEAGSVGGELFF. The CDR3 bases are TGTGCTAGTGGTTTGGAGGCAGGTTCGGTCGGCGGGGAGCTGTTTTTT. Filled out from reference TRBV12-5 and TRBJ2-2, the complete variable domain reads DARVTQTPRHKVTEMGQEVTMRCQPILGHNTVFWYRQTMMQGLELLAYFRNRAPLDDSGMPKDRFSAEMPDATLATLKIQPSEPRDSAVYFCASGLEAGSVGGELFFGEGSRLTVL.

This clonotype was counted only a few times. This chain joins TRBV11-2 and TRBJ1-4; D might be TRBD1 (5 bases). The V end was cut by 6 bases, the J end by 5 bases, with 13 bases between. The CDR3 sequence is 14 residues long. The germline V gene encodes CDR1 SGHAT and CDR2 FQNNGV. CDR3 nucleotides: TGTGCCAGCAGTTCCTATGGGGGGAATGAAAAACTGTTTTTT. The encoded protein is CASSSYGGNEKLFF.

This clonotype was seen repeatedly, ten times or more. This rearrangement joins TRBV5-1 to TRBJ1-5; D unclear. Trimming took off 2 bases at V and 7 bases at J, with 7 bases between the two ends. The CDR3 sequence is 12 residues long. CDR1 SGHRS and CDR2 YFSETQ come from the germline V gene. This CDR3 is CASSFTGQPQHF. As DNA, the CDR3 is TGCGCCAGCAGCTTTACTGGGCAGCCCCAGCATTTT.

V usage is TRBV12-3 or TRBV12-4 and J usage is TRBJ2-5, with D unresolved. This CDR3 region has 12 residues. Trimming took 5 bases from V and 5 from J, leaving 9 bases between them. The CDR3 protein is CASSRLRETQYF. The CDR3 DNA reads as TGTGCCAGCAGTAGGCTCCGGGAGACCCAGTACTTC.

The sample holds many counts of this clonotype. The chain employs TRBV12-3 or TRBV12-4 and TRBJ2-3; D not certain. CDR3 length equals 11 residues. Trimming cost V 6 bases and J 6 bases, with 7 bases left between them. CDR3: CASSVGDTQYF. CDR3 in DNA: TGTGCCAGCAGCGTAGGGGATACGCAGTATTTT.

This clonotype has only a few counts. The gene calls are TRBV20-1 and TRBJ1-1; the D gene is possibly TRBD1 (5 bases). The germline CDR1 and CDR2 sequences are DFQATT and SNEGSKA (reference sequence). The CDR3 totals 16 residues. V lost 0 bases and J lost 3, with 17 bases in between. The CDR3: CSARDGRGTEYTEAFF. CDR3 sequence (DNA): TGCAGTGCTAGAGATGGGAGGGGTACGGAGTACACTGAAGCTTTCTTT.

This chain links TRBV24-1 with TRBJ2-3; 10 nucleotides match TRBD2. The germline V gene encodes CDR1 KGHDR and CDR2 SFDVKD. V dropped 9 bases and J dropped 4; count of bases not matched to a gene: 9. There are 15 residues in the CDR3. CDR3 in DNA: TGTGCCACCGATGGTAGCGGGGGGCCATCAGATACGCAGTATTTT. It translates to CATDGSGGPSDTQYF.